This T cell receptor (beta chain) was identified in a study of chemoradiotherapy in HPV16-positive cancers. Study-wide points: Non-HPV-specific T cells did not expand in tumors during treatment, whereas candidate HPV-specific clones and E7-related motifs did.

In the case of this clone: Its antigen is unknown.

Only in-frame clones appear in the TCRdb table, and some are missing; sequencing was by immunoSEQ multiplex PCR. The table records more than 3,000 clones, roughly 94% of them present only once. Material: tumor tissue, obtained from a patient who underwent chemoradiotherapy. The TCR was taken from a human donor with HPV-associated anogenital cancer.

The CDR3 sequence: CARTGAAIGSPLHF. CDR3 coding DNA: TGTGCCAGAACCGGGGCGGCCATCGGATCACCCCTCCACTTT. This sequence joins TRBV2 and TRBJ1-6; a possible D gene is TRBD1 (5 bases). This CDR3 is built from 14 residues. The germline V gene encodes CDR1 SNHLY and CDR2 FYNNEI. The V end lost 9 bases, the J end lost 10 bases, and 19 bases lay between the germline ends.